Listed below are T cell receptor beta chains from one sample, sequenced in a study of OX40 agonist ivuxolimab in advanced cancers. Sequenced by immunoSEQ multiplex PCR; TCRdb stores in-frame clones only, minus some. The repertoire holds about 77,000 clones, with approximately 95% as singletons. This sample comprised CD4+ or CD8+ T cells sorted from blood, obtained in a trial of the OX40 agonist ivuxolimab. These receptors all stem from an adult with an advanced solid tumor such as melanoma, head and neck, liver or kidney cancer. Each CDR3 is given with its conserved first and last residue. D genes are given only for firm matches. The size field is filled for only some rows; it gives once, few, many or a size class.

j_call | v_call | d_call | clone_size | cdr3_aa | cdr3_nt
TRBJ1-4 | TRBV6-5 | . | . | CASSPRDRRNEKLFF | TGTGCCAGCAGCCCGAGAGACAGGAGGAATGAAAAACTGTTTTTT
TRBJ1-3 | TRBV27 | . | . | CASSVMGDPGNTIYF | TGTGCCAGCAGTGTTATGGGGGACCCTGGAAACACCATATATTTT
TRBJ1-5 | TRBV7-9 | . | . | CASSLGLQGEPQHF | TGTGCCAGCAGCTTAGGACTACAAGGGGAGCCCCAGCATTTT
TRBJ2-1 | TRBV28 | . | . | CASSWDSYNEQFF | TGTGCCAGCAGCTGGGACTCCTACAATGAGCAGTTCTTC
TRBJ1-5 | TRBV7-2 | . | few | CASTPGLNQPQHF | TGTGCCAGCACCCCGGGTCTTAATCAGCCCCAGCATTTT
TRBJ2-1 | TRBV7-2 | TRBD2 | . | CASSPWTSRYEQFF | TGTGCCAGCAGCCCCTGGACTAGTCGGTATGAGCAGTTCTTC
TRBJ1-1 | TRBV28 | TRBD1 | . | CASSQAGGLNTEAFF | TGTGCCAGCAGTCAAGCAGGGGGACTGAACACTGAAGCTTTCTTT
TRBJ2-7 | TRBV2 | . | . | CASMGTRSSYEQYF | TGTGCCAGCATGGGGACTCGAAGCTCCTACGAGCAGTACTTC
TRBJ2-2 | TRBV7-9 | TRBD2 | . | CASSFLAGVAGELFF | TGTGCCAGCAGCTTTTTGGCGGGAGTTGCCGGGGAGCTGTTTTTT
TRBJ2-5 | TRBV29-1 | . | . | CSAISGQETQYF | TGCAGCGCCATTAGCGGTCAAGAGACCCAGTACTTC
TRBJ2-3 | TRBV27 | . | . | CASRTIALRGTDTQYF | TGTGCCAGCAGGACTATAGCGTTAAGGGGCACAGATACGCAGTATTTT
TRBJ1-2 | TRBV27 | . | . | CASRPRFRVGYTF | TGTGCCAGCAGACCTAGGTTTAGGGTTGGCTACACCTTC
TRBJ1-1 | TRBV27 | . | . | CASSFNKNTEAFF | TGTGCCAGCAGTTTTAATAAGAACACTGAAGCTTTCTTT
TRBJ1-1 | TRBV25-1 | . | . | CASSEYSRTEAFF | TGTGCCAGCAGTGAATATTCGCGCACTGAAGCTTTCTTT
TRBJ2-1 | TRBV2 | . | few | CASSAFGGSSYNEQFF | TGTGCCAGCAGTGCTTTTGGCGGAAGCTCCTACAATGAGCAGTTCTTC
TRBJ2-7 | TRBV7-2 | . | . | CASSHPGVAGTGEQYF | TGTGCCAGCAGCCACCCCGGGGTAGCCGGAACGGGGGAGCAGTACTTC
TRBJ2-6 | TRBV30 | TRBD1 | . | CAWSPPRGLSGANVLTF | TGTGCCTGGAGTCCCCCCAGGGGGCTGTCTGGGGCCAACGTCCTGACTTTC
TRBJ1-2 | TRBV4-1 | . | . | CASSQGVLGYGYTF | TGCGCCAGCAGCCAAGGCGTTTTGGGCTATGGCTACACCTTC
TRBJ2-1 | TRBV7-2 | . | . | CASSLASGPYNEQFF | TGTGCCAGCAGCTTAGCTAGCGGACCCTACAATGAGCAGTTCTTC
TRBJ2-3 | TRBV7-7 | . | . | CASSFDRVDTQYF | TGTGCCAGCAGCTTCGACCGGGTCGATACGCAGTATTTT
TRBJ1-5 | TRBV7-3 | . | few | CASSSGVDQPQHF | TGTGCCAGCAGCTCAGGGGTCGATCAGCCCCAGCATTTT
TRBJ2-2 | TRBV5-4 | TRBD1 | once | CASSSGGTGDTGELFF | TGTGCCAGCAGCTCTGGCGGGACAGGGGACACCGGGGAGCTGTTTTTT
TRBJ2-3 | TRBV2 | TRBD2 | . | CASSEREGLKQYF | TGTGCCAGCAGTGAGCGGGAGGGCCTGAAGCAGTATTTT
TRBJ2-3 | TRBV10-1 | . | . | CASSDLLVWGPHTDTQYF | TGCGCCAGCAGTGATCTTCTGGTATGGGGTCCACACACAGATACGCAGTATTTT
TRBJ2-2 | TRBV6-1 | . | . | CASKRFSDTGELFF | TGTGCCAGCAAAAGGTTTAGTGACACCGGGGAGCTGTTTTTT
TRBJ2-1 | TRBV27 | . | . | CASSVQGPYNEQFF | TGTGCCAGCAGTGTTCAGGGGCCCTACAATGAGCAGTTCTTC
TRBJ1-6 | TRBV5-1 | . | once | CASSSGTYTNSPLHF | TGCGCCAGCAGCTCCGGGACCTACACCAATTCACCCCTCCACTTT
TRBJ2-2 | TRBV7-8 | TRBD1 | . | CASSVSGGAGTGELFF | TGTGCCAGCAGCGTTTCAGGGGGCGCCGGGACCGGGGAGCTGTTTTTT
TRBJ2-3 | TRBV2 | TRBD2 | . | CASSDREGTDTQYF | TGTGCCAGCAGTGATCGGGAGGGAACAGATACGCAGTATTTT